This T cell receptor beta chain was recovered during a study of T cell repertoires in cytomegalovirus infection. Study summary: In public TCR beta signatures, there were indications of both CMV infection and matching HLA type. Findings and limits, study-wide: HLA-C-restricted CMV-specific TCR beta clonotypes were dominant in the ex vivo response. Pooled public TCR beta family frequency picked out CMV carriers with the relevant HLA.

The table lists this clonotype with a few counts. Its cognate antigen is unknown. The CDR3 sequence is 14 residues long. Trimming shortened V by 9 bases and J by 1 base, and 14 bases separated the two germline ends. From germline, CDR1 is SNHLY and CDR2 FYNNEI. MiXCR, run by TCRdb on the reads, gives a single entry per CDR3 protein. Among roughly 920,000 distinct CDR3 sequences listed, about a third were seen once. This specimen consisted of cultured CD8+ T cells from PBMCs, obtained from culture after CMV antigen stimulation. This chain uses TRBV2 with TRBJ2-3; no clear D. The sequence came from a human donor in good health (CMV status not recorded). Some clones in this sample may be carry-over from other donors' samples. The CDR3 sequence: CASPTPGRTDTQYF. The CDR3 nucleotides read TGTGCCAGTCCAACGCCAGGACGCACAGATACGCAGTATTTT.